These 27 T cell receptor beta chains originate from one sample sequenced in a study of Tregs in tolerant kidney transplant recipients. Libraries were prepared by immunoSEQ multiplex PCR; TCRdb keeps only in-frame clonotypes and omits some of them. The table for this sample gives tens of thousands of clones. Related graft donors supplied nonmyeloablative bone marrow transplants, and mixed chimerism was transient. The material was CD4+ T cells from blood (PBMCs), obtained 24 months after the transplant. Receptors were obtained from a human patient who received a combined kidney and bone marrow transplant. Some T cells may originate from the graft donor.

A remark on this clone: The CDR3 end is not reached by the read, which stops 3 residues before it; the germline J gene fills it in. The chain is built from TRBV6-2 or TRBV6-3 and TRBJ2-1, with D perhaps TRBD2 (6 bases). In germline, CDR1 is MNHEY, CDR2 SVGEGT. The V end was cut by 6 bases, the J end by 1 base, with 7 bases between. The CDR3 length is 13 residues. The sequenced CDR3 bases are TGTGCCAGCAGCCGGGGGTCCTACAATGAG. Translating gives CASSRGSYNE. The whole CDR3 protein is CASSRGSYNEQFF.

As for this clone: The missing CDR3 end, 3 residues past where the read stops, is filled in from the germline J gene. The rearrangement joins TRBV29-1 to TRBJ2-1, with a tentative D call TRBD1 (5 bases). Per germline, CDR1 SQVTM and CDR2 ANQGSEA. The germline V and J ends were trimmed by 2 bases and 3 bases, with 11 bases remaining between them. CDR3 length: 14 residues. The part of the CDR3 DNA that was read is TGCAGCGTTGAAACTGGGGCTGGCTACAATGAG. It translates to CSVETGAGYNE. The CDR3, in full, reads CSVETGAGYNEQFF.

Worth noting for this clone: Read coverage stops 3 residues before the CDR3 terminus; the germline J gene supplies the remainder. This rearrangement joins TRBV6-4 to TRBJ1-5; D not resolved. CDR1 and CDR2 from the germline V gene are MRHNA and SNTAGT. The CDR3 loop spans 13 amino acids. V gave up 3 bases and J gave up 5 bases, with 8 bases separating them. The sequenced part of the CDR3 DNA is TGTGCCAGCAGTGAGCAGCTAGATCAGCCC. Protein: CASSEQLDQP. The CDR3, in full, reads CASSEQLDQPQHF.

The sequenced CDR3 bases are TGTGCCACCAGCAGAGATATCCTAGCGGGAGTACATGAG. This sequence encodes CATSRDILAGVHE. The entire CDR3 protein reads CATSRDILAGVHEQFF. This chain joins TRBV15 and TRBJ2-1; 10 bases align to TRBD2. The read finishes 3 residues shy of the CDR3 end, and the germline J gene is used to complete it. V was pared by 0 bases and J by 8 bases, with 7 bases of the junction left unmatched. CDR1 is LNHNV, CDR2 YYDKDF, per germline (reference sequence). CDR3 length equals 16 residues.

Details on this clone: The sequence runs out 3 residues before the end of the CDR3; the remainder is reconstructed from the germline J gene. The rearrangement uses TRBV5-1 and TRBJ2-3; TRBD2 matches at 10 bases. CDR1 and CDR2 (germline): SGHRS, YFSETQ. The CDR3 spans 16 residues. V shed 2 bases, J shed 0 bases, and the junction held 3 bases outside the gene matches. The CDR3 protein is CASSLPGLASTDTQYF. The covered CDR3 bases are TGCGCCAGCAGCTTACCGGGACTAGCGAGCACAGATACG.

A note on this clone: Coverage ceases 3 residues before the CDR3 finishes, and the germline J gene fills in the end. The V and J genes are TRBV20-1 and TRBJ2-3, with no clear D. Germline-derived CDR1 and CDR2 are DFQATT and SNEGSKA (reference sequence). This CDR3 has 14 amino acids. Deletions cut 2 bases from V and 2 bases from J, with 11 bases between. CDR3 in amino acids: CSARSLIFTDTQYF. The CDR3 bases that were read are TGCAGTGCTAGAAGTCTAATTTTCACAGATACG.

Regarding this clone: The read is 3 residues too short to cover the CDR3 end, so that end is filled in from the germline J gene. The chain employs TRBV5-4 and TRBJ1-5, with TRBD1 as a possible D gene (6 bases). V shed 2 bases and J shed 1 base, with 10 bases lying between them. The CDR3 length is 15 residues. Germline assignment: CDR1 SGHNT and CDR2 YYREEE (reference sequence). CDR3 bases read: TGTGCCAGCAGCTTAGGGGGAAACAGCAATCAGCCC. Translation: CASSLGGNSNQP. The full CDR3 protein reads CASSLGGNSNQPQHF.

About this clone itself: The read terminates 3 residues before the CDR3 end, so the remaining end is supplied by the germline J gene. The genes are TRBV30 and TRBJ2-2; no reliable D call. The CDR3 is 15 residues long. From germline, CDR1 is GTSNPN and CDR2 SVGIG (reference sequence). V shed 4 bases and J shed 3 bases, with 15 bases lying between them. The CDR3 DNA, read in part, is TGTGCCTGGAATCGGTTAGACTCTTACACCGGGGAG. Translated: CAWNRLDSYTGE. The CDR3 reads in full as CAWNRLDSYTGELFF. Using reference TRBV30 and TRBJ2-2 for the parts outside the CDR3, the full variable domain is SQTIHQWPATLVQPVGSPLSLECTVEGTSNPNLYWYRQAAGRGLQLLFYSVGIGQISSEVPQNLSASRPQDRQFILSSKKLLLSDSGFYLCAWNRLDSYTGELFFGEGSRLTVL.

CDR3 amino acids: CASSLGSGQPEKLFF. CDR3 bases read: TGTGCCAGCAGCTTAGGGTCGGGACAGCCAGAAAAA. V is TRBV7-9 and J is TRBJ1-4, with TRBD1 matching over 7 bases. The read ends 3 residues shy of where the CDR3 ends; the end is completed using the germline J gene. CDR1 and CDR2 (germline): SEHNR, FQNEAQ (reference sequence). CDR3 size: 15 residues. The J segment lost 8 bases and the V segment lost 1 base, leaving 7 bases of the junction unmatched. Looking up the rest from reference TRBV7-9 and TRBJ1-4 gives the full variable domain: DTGVSQNPRHKITKRGQNVTFRCDPISEHNRLYWYRQTLGQGPEFLTYFQNEAQLEKSRLLSDRFSAERPKGSFSTLEIQRTEQGDSAMYLCASSLGSGQPEKLFFGSGTQLSVL.

A remark on this clone: The CDR3 end lies 3 residues beyond the end of the read and is filled in from the germline J gene. Other DNA sequences within the sample encode an identical CDR3. The V call is TRBV7-9, the J call TRBJ1-3, with a possible D match to TRBD1 (5 bases). With 1 base removed from V and 4 bases from J, the gap between germline ends came to 8 bases. This CDR3 comprises 14 residues. Per the germline V gene, CDR1 is SEHNR and CDR2 is FQNEAQ (reference sequence). The CDR3 spells CASSLEGLGNTIYF. The sequenced part of the CDR3 DNA is TGTGCCAGCAGCTTAGAGGGGCTCGGAAACACC.

Of note for this clone: The read finishes 3 residues shy of the CDR3 end, and the germline J gene is used to complete it. The V gene is TRBV5-1, the J gene TRBJ2-3; 12 bases align to TRBD2. Germline V gives CDR1 SGHRS, CDR2 YFSETQ. There are 16 residues in the CDR3. V shed 4 bases, J shed 4 bases, and the junction held 7 bases outside the gene matches. The CDR3 sequence is CASSPTSGSAADTQYF. CDR3 bases read: TGCGCCAGCAGCCCGACTAGCGGGAGTGCCGCAGATACG.

As to this clone: The CDR3 end lies 3 residues beyond the end of the read and is filled in from the germline J gene. This sequence joins TRBV2 and TRBJ2-7; D ambiguous. Germline V gene sequence: CDR1 SNHLY, CDR2 FYNNEI. The CDR3 runs to 13 residues. The V and J ends lost 9 bases and 2 bases respectively, with 14 bases between them. CDR3 region: CASTVFQPYEQYF. The sequenced CDR3 bases are TGTGCCAGTACGGTTTTTCAACCCTACGAG.

The CDR3 DNA, read in part, is TGTGCCTGGAGTGTGGGCGGGAGCTCCTACAATGAG. It encodes CAWSVGGSSYNE. The complete CDR3 protein is CAWSVGGSSYNEQFF. The V call is TRBV30, the J call TRBJ2-1; 7 nucleotides match TRBD2. The read falls 3 residues short of the CDR3 end, and the missing part is taken from the germline J gene. Germline loops: CDR1 GTSNPN, CDR2 SVGIG (reference sequence). After removal of 0 bases from V and 0 bases from J, the junction contained 2 bases not matched to a gene. CDR3 length: 15 amino acids.

Of note for this clone: The read ends 3 residues before the CDR3 terminus; that terminus is restored from the germline J gene. This chain connects TRBV19 to TRBJ1-1, with 7 bases matching TRBD1. The length of the CDR3 is 14 residues. Germline CDR1 and CDR2: LNHDA and SQIVND (reference sequence). Germline trimming cut 2 bases from V and 4 bases from J; bases unmatched to any gene: 4. CDR3 DNA (partial): TGTGCCAGTAGTATAAAACAGGGGTCCACTGAA. It translates to CASSIKQGSTE. The complete CDR3 reads CASSIKQGSTEAFF.

Comment on this clone: The read halts 3 residues ahead of the CDR3 end, with the missing end drawn from the germline J gene. V is TRBV30 and J is TRBJ1-2, with a possible D match to TRBD1 (5 bases). Trimming shortened V by 0 bases and J by 5 bases, and 7 bases separated the two germline ends. This CDR3 region has 12 residues. The germline V gene encodes CDR1 GTSNPN and CDR2 SVGIG (reference sequence). The sequenced part of the CDR3 DNA is TGTGCCTGGAGTGTGAGGGGTTATGGC. Its protein product is CAWSVRGYG. The CDR3 reads in full as CAWSVRGYGYTF.

Regarding this clone: Because the CDR3's place on the DNA is in doubt, the DNA is left out and the CDR3 is given as listed by TCRdb. This sequence joins TRBV10-2 and TRBJ2-2; the tabulated D call, TRBD1, remains unverified against the DNA. From its first to its last residue, the CDR3 has 15 amino acids. CDR1 is WSHSY and CDR2 is SAAADI in the germline V gene. CDR3 sequence reads: CASILDTLNTGELFF.

On this clone itself: The CDR3 end is not reached by the read, which stops 3 residues before it; the germline J gene fills it in. The rearrangement links TRBV20-1 to TRBJ1-3, with TRBD1 matching over 7 bases. Germline assignment: CDR1 DFQATT and CDR2 SNEGSKA (reference sequence). J lost 8 bases, V lost 1 base, and 5 bases had no gene match. This CDR3 has 13 residues. The CDR3 spells CSARVRQGDTIYF. The sequenced part of the CDR3 DNA is TGCAGTGCTAGAGTTAGGCAGGGGGACACC.

Turning to this clone: With the read ending 3 residues before the CDR3 end, the germline J gene is used to fill in that end. V gene TRBV5-1 combines with J gene TRBJ2-7, with 7 positions matching TRBD2. Looked up from germline, CDR1 is SGHRS and CDR2 is YFSETQ. This CDR3 has 18 amino acids. The V gene end was trimmed by 1 base and the J gene end by 0 bases; junction bases not matched to a gene: 13. The DNA read from the CDR3 is TGCGCCAGCAGCTTGCGGGGGGTCACTAGCAGAAGCTCCTACGAG. Amino acids: CASSLRGVTSRSSYE. In full, the CDR3 reads CASSLRGVTSRSSYEQYF.

Concerning this clone: Sequencing ends 3 residues short of the CDR3 end; the germline J gene provides the rest. This chain joins TRBV19 and TRBJ1-5; D might be TRBD1 (6 bases). The V end was cut by 4 bases, the J end by 7 bases, with 20 bases between. The CDR3 length is 16 residues. Germline V gene data show CDR1 as LNHDA and CDR2 as SQIVND (reference sequence). CDR3 residues: CASSKGGGLQWQPQHF. The DNA read from the CDR3 is TGTGCCAGTAGTAAAGGTGGGGGCCTTCAATGGCAGCCC.

For this clone: Coverage ceases 3 residues before the CDR3 finishes, and the germline J gene fills in the end. The V call is TRBV30, the J call TRBJ1-2; D gene unclear. Trimming pared 4 bases from V and 4 bases from J, leaving 7 bases between. Germline V gene sequence: CDR1 GTSNPN, CDR2 SVGIG (reference sequence). This CDR3 has 11 residues. CDR3 loop: CAWKGTYGYTF. The part of the CDR3 DNA that was read is TGTGCCTGGAAGGGCACCTATGGC.

Regarding this clone: The read ends 3 residues before the CDR3 terminus; that terminus is restored from the germline J gene. This chain uses TRBV5-1 with TRBJ2-1, with TRBD2 identical over 11 bases. Germline CDR1 and CDR2: SGHRS and YFSETQ. The length of the CDR3 is 15 residues. Losses at the gene ends were 9 bases for V and 6 bases for J; bases not matched to a gene: 11. The CDR3 bases that were read are TGCGCCACCCACCCACTAGCGGGAGTCTCCAATGAG. It encodes CATHPLAGVSNE. In full, the CDR3 reads CATHPLAGVSNEQFF.

As to this clone: The observed sequence ends 3 residues before the CDR3 terminus, with the missing tail filled in from the germline J gene. This rearrangement joins TRBV2 to TRBJ1-6, with D perhaps matching TRBD1 (5 bases). The CDR3 has 15 amino acids. Germline CDR1 SNHLY, CDR2 FYNNEI. V dropped 6 bases and J dropped 0 bases, with 9 bases sitting between them. CDR3 loop: CASRAGSSYNSPLHF. The CDR3 bases that were read are TGTGCCAGCAGGGCAGGGTCCTCCTATAATTCACCC.

As concerns this clone: The CDR3 end falls 3 residues outside the read, so it is completed with the germline J gene. The chain links TRBV11-2 to TRBJ2-3; no clear D. The CDR3 is 12 residues long. With 7 bases removed from V and 5 bases from J, the gap between germline ends came to 10 bases. The V gene's germline CDR1 is SGHAT and CDR2 FQNNGV. The chain's CDR3 is CASNGEKDTQYF. The covered CDR3 bases are TGTGCCAGCAACGGTGAAAAAGATACG.

Comments on this clone: The read stops 3 residues short of the end of the CDR3; the missing end is completed from the germline J gene. The V and J genes are TRBV5-1 and TRBJ2-2, with 11 positions matching TRBD2. The CDR3 contains 17 residues. CDR1 and CDR2 from the germline V gene are SGHRS and YFSETQ. J lost 5 bases, V lost 1 base, and 7 bases had no gene match. The covered CDR3 bases are TGCGCCAGCAGCTTGATTTCTAGCGGGAGGATGACCGGGGAG. Protein product: CASSLISSGRMTGE. The whole CDR3 reads CASSLISSGRMTGELFF. The full variable domain, its missing parts supplied by reference TRBV5-1 and TRBJ2-2, is KAGVTQTPRYLIKTRGQQVTLSCSPISGHRSVSWYQQTPGQGLQFLFEYFSETQRNKGNFPGRFSGRQFSNSRSEMNVSTLELGDSALYLCASSLISSGRMTGELFFGEGSRLTVL.

Points on this clone: The read ends 3 residues early relative to the CDR3; the germline J gene fills the gap. The rearrangement links TRBV20-1 to TRBJ1-2; D gene ambiguous. This CDR3 spans 12 amino acids. Per the germline V gene, CDR1 is DFQATT and CDR2 is SNEGSKA (reference sequence). V dropped 1 base and J dropped 3 bases, with 6 bases sitting between them. The covered CDR3 bases are TGCAGTGCTAGAGTAACAGACTATGGC. Protein product: CSARVTDYG. The entire CDR3 sequence reads CSARVTDYGYTF.

In the case of this clone: Sequencing ends 3 residues short of the CDR3 end; the germline J gene provides the rest. The rearrangement links TRBV20-1 to TRBJ1-5; no clear D. V shed 1 base and J shed 4 bases, with 23 bases lying between them. Germline CDR1 and CDR2: DFQATT and SNEGSKA (reference sequence). This CDR3 has 18 residues. The CDR3 sequence is CSARGDEGPPAGNQPQHF. The CDR3 DNA, read in part, is TGCAGTGCTAGAGGGGATGAGGGTCCGCCGGCGGGAAATCAGCCC.

Concerning this clone: The read falls 3 residues short of the CDR3 end, and the missing part is taken from the germline J gene. The chain uses TRBV5-6 and TRBJ2-7, with D maybe TRBD1 (5 bases). The germline gives CDR1 SGHDT, CDR2 YYEEEE. Trimming removed 4 bases at V and 2 bases at J, with 13 bases between. This CDR3 is built from 14 residues. The CDR3 here is CASSLGRQTYEQYF. The sequenced part of the CDR3 DNA is TGTGCCAGCAGCCTTGGCCGACAGACCTACGAG.